This is a list of T cell receptor beta chains from one sample in a study of shared clonotypes between healthy human individuals. Some clones are missing from TCRdb's copy, which holds only in-frame ones; the method was immunoSEQ multiplex PCR. The sample lists around 990,000 clones, approximately 80% occurring once. Material: memory CD4+ T cells from PBMCs. These receptors were collected from a man between 18 and 35 years old in good health. Some clones in this sample may be carry-over from other donors' samples. CDR3s include the opening cysteine and the closing phenylalanine or tryptophan. A D gene is named only where the DNA matches it firmly.

>TRBD2|TRBV7-8|16|TRBJ2-7
CASSFKAGRLSYEQYF
>NA|TRBV4-1|17|TRBJ1-3
CASSQGGWDPSGNTIYF
>NA|TRBV4-3|15|TRBJ1-2
CASSQALLANYGYTF
>NA|TRBV2|13|TRBJ2-1
CASSEDGLVEQFF
>TRBD2|TRBV7-2|16|TRBJ2-4
CASSLDSGGTGNIQYF
>NA|TRBV28|14|TRBJ2-1
CASARAGTRNEQFF
>NA|TRBV28|14|TRBJ1-3
CASSSGAEGNTIYF
>NA|TRBV19|15|TRBJ2-3
CASRIRAGGTDTQYF
>NA|TRBV2|12|TRBJ1-2
CASSGSNYGYTF
>TRBD2|TRBV11-1|15|TRBJ2-7
CASSRGTSGTYEQYF
>NA|TRBV2|14|TRBJ1-2
CASSVRQKNYGYTF
>TRBD1|TRBV9|15|TRBJ2-5
CASSVRDRTRETQYF
>NA|TRBV5-4|13|TRBJ1-2
CASRLTGFGSYTF
>NA|TRBV28|15|TRBJ2-7
CASMKWSAGSYEQYF
>NA|TRBV27|13|TRBJ2-7
CASSEHGAYEQYF
>TRBD2|TRBV7-3|14|TRBJ2-7
CASSYSSGTYEQYF
>TRBD2|TRBV7-2|11|TRBJ2-3
CASSFRGAQYF
>NA|TRBV7-2|14|TRBJ1-5
CASSLERGERPQHF
>TRBD2|TRBV5-1|14|TRBJ2-1
CASSSSGANNEQFF
>TRBD1|TRBV28|15|TRBJ1-5
CASRDRDRLSGPQHF
>TRBD2|TRBV28|15|TRBJ2-7
CASSETSGRGYEQYF
>NA|TRBV11-2|14|TRBJ1-1
CASSLGGAGTEAFF
>NA|TRBV7-3|13|TRBJ2-1
CASSLGTYNEQFF
>NA|TRBV7-9|17|TRBJ2-2
CASSSLTPTRILGELFF
>NA|TRBV6-5|11|TRBJ1-1
CASSSRIEAFF
>TRBD1|TRBV5-1|17|TRBJ2-2
CASSTIGQGASTGELFF
>TRBD1|TRBV11-2|15|TRBJ1-5
CASSQGAGSNQPQHF
>NA|TRBV2|13|TRBJ1-1
CASSLDRNTEAFF
>TRBD2|TRBV9|15|TRBJ2-2
CASSVASGYTGELFF
>NA|TRBV11-2|13|TRBJ1-1
CASSPFRRTEAFF
>TRBD1|TRBV5-1|14|TRBJ1-1
CASTFQGADTEAFF
>NA|TRBV5-6|13|TRBJ2-5
CASSLFIQETQYF
>TRBD1|TRBV5-1|16|TRBJ1-1
CASSRTTGTGGTEAFF
>NA|TRBV7-2|13|TRBJ2-2
CASSLAGTRELFF
>NA|TRBV2|14|TRBJ2-1
CASSLGKGGHEQFF
>NA|TRBV2|13|TRBJ2-5
CAGSPRIQETQYF
>NA|TRBV5-1|18|TRBJ1-1
CASSPAAGAELMNTEAFF
>NA|TRBV27|14|TRBJ1-5
CASSLGTGNQPQHF
>TRBD1|TRBV7-3|15|TRBJ2-2
CASSPGGARTGELFF
>NA|TRBV27|15|TRBJ2-7
CASSLFFGTDYEQYF
>NA|TRBV9|14|TRBJ1-2
CASSVGQGDGGYTF
>TRBD2|TRBV10-1|18|TRBJ2-7
CASSESELAGGPRYEQYF